Here is one T cell receptor beta chain with its context. Its antigen has not been determined. No base quality values were provided; no much bigger clone lies one nucleotide off. The source of the sample is a study of shared clonotypes between healthy human individuals (dated by TCRdb to about 2020). Turning to the overall study: The cohort comprised a couple of women and a few men aged 18 to 49 years. Between about 0.8 and 9 billion PBMCs per donor were obtained by leukapheresis. To increase sequencing depth and limit assay-specific biases, TCR repertoire library preparation and sequencing were carried out by different laboratories using diverse techniques. The study deeply sequenced blood TCR repertoires of several healthy adults to estimate repertoire size and the extent of clonotype sharing between individuals. For each donor, CD4 naive and CD4 memory were each given three plates, CD8 naive was given two plates, and CD8 memory was given one plate.

What the work shows at the level of the full study, not this receptor alone: Larger estimated clonotype richness was generally found for naive subsets than for memory subsets. When several donors were compared, the shared fraction of clonotypes was roughly 5% for naive CD4, 3.5% to 4% for naive CD8, more than 2% for memory CD4, and 0.3% to 0.5% for memory CD8. Rarefaction of sorted-subset datasets indicated incomplete sequencing despite the large sequencing depth. Pairwise subsampling led to the expectation that sequencing depth would affect the degree of clonotype sharing among donors. The genetic and exposure-history diversity represented was limited by the small number of donors. Compared with non-shared clonotypes, clonotypes shared by all four sorted-subset donors had higher generation probabilities. Sampling was restricted to blood, and TCR repertoires in tissues likely differ from the TCR repertoires found in blood.

Using the deep immunoSEQ assay, multiplex PCR amplified TCR CDR3 regions from genomic DNA. For each cell subset, the extracted genomic DNA was distributed evenly across all wells of several immunoSEQ 96-well plates, and each plate served as one replicate. Each replicate PCR for sorted subsets received roughly 200 ng genomic DNA, equal to 28,000 or so T cell genomes. The purified libraries were quantified using a Qubit 3.0 fluorometer, sized with a Bioanalyzer 2100, and then quantified again using the KAPA Library Quantification kit. A separate single-read 150-cycle Illumina NextSeq 550 flow cell was used to sequence each immunoSEQ 96-well plate. The authors' pipeline ran thus. The immunoSEQ output contained only junctional sequences without quality scores, so filtering could not match that applied to full-length reads. To assign V/J genes and CDR3, sequences were annotated against IMGT germline references using PyIR, a Python wrapper for IgBLAST v1.9. Reads were removed for weak V/J assignments (E-value above 1e-6), missing CDR3, stop codons, out-of-frame junctions, or ambiguous translated residues. V3J clonotypes were defined by identical inferred V gene, J gene, and CDR3 amino acid sequence. Percentage overlap between repertoires was computed as shared unique clonotypes divided by the size of the smaller repertoire. Richness of each repertoire was evaluated using RTK rarefaction, the Chao1 estimator, and Recon v2.1 estimates of unobserved clonotypes. Generation probabilities were computed with OLGA for all TCRbeta clonotypes obtained by the gDNA method from several donors. Drawn from immuneACCESS, this table holds only the in-frame rearrangements with V and J called that TCRdb kept. Clones are partly lost; checked studies trace under half to an unresolved V gene and leave the rest unexplained. V, J and clone size are those of that table, while D and trimming were read from the DNA. This sample lists about 2.5 million clones; roughly 90% were detected once. Clones ranked in the top ten supply approximately 0.4% of the sample.

Inclusive of the bounding cysteine and phenylalanine, the CDR3 is 15 residues long. The sequence is cut down to CDR3 DNA, 45 bases in frame from base 1. Sequences SGDLS (CDR1) and YYNGEE (CDR2) are obtained from the germline V gene. Trimming accounts for 4 bases at V and 0 bases at J, while the number of junction bases matched to no gene is 5. Healthy HIV-negative adults with no recently reported acute infections or vaccinations were included as donors. Every donor was a Caucasian adult residing in Nashville, Tennessee, USA. CD4+ T cells were enriched through magnetic negative selection, after which naive cells were positively selected on CD45RA and the remaining negative fraction served as the memory subset. Blood was collected by leukapheresis, and PBMCs were isolated by Ficoll-Histopaque density gradient centrifugation and then cryopreserved in liquid nitrogen vapor phase. Analytical flow cytometry was used to check the purity and quantity of every magnetically sorted T cell population. Genomic DNA was isolated from every sorted fraction and measured by UV absorbance on a Nanodrop 2000c.

Sequencing input: naive CD4+ T cells from PBMCs. Per the publication, the cell subset or site label means: CD45RA+ positively selected. The chain couples TRBV9 to TRBJ2-3, and TRBD2 aligns with 7 junction nucleotides. The receptor was isolated from a man aged 18 to 30 in good health. Some clones in this sample may be carry-over from other donors' samples. CDR3 region: CASSTSGTSTDTQYF. The DNA sequence reads TGTGCCAGCAGCACAAGCGGGACTAGCACAGATACGCAGTATTTT.